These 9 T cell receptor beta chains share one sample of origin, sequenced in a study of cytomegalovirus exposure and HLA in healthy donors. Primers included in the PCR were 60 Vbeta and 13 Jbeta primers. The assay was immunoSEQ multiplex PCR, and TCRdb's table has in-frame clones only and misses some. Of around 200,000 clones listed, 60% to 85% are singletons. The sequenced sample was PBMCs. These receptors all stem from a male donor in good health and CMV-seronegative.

CDR3 sequence reads: CASRNGQGNTEAFF. The CDR3 region has the DNA TGTGCCAGCAGGAATGGACAGGGAAACACTGAAGCTTTCTTT. V gene TRBV6-1 combines with J gene TRBJ1-1, with 8 bases fitting TRBD1. Germline-derived CDR1 and CDR2 are MNHNS and SASEGT. Trimming removed 6 bases from V and 2 bases from J; junction bases left unmatched: 5. This CDR3 region has 14 residues.

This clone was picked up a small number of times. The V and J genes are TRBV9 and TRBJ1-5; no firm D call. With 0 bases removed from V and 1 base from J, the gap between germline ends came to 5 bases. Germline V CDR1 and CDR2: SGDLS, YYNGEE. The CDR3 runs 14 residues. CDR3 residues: CASSVDNSNQPQHF. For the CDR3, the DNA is TGTGCCAGCAGCGTAGACAACAGCAATCAGCCCCAGCATTTT.

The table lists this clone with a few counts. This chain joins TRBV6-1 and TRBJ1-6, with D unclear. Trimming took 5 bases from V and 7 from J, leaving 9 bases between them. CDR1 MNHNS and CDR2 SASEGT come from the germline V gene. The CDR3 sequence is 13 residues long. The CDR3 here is CASSSWLNSPLHF. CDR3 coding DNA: TGTGCCAGCAGTAGTTGGCTCAATTCACCCCTCCACTTT.

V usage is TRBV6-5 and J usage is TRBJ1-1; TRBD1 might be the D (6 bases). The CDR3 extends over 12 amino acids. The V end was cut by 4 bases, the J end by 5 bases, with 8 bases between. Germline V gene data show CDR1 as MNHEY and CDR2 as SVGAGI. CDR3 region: CASSFRGTEAFF. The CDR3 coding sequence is TGTGCCAGCAGTTTCAGGGGTACTGAAGCTTTCTTT.

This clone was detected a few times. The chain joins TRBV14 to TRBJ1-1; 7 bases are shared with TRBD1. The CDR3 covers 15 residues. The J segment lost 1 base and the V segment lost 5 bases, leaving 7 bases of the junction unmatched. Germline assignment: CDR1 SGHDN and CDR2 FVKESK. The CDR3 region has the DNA TGTGCCAGCAGCTATCCCGGGACAGCGAACACTGAAGCTTTCTTT. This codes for CASSYPGTANTEAFF. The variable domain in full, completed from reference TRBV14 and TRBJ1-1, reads EAGVTQFPSHSVIEKGQTVTLRCDPISGHDNLYWYRRVMGKEIKFLLHFVKESKQDESGMPNNRFLAERTGGTYSTLKVQPAELEDSGVYFCASSYPGTANTEAFFGQGTRLTVV.

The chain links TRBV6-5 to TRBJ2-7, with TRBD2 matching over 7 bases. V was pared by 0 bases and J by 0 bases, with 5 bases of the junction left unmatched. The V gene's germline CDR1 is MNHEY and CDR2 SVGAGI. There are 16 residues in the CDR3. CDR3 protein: CASSYSTSGASYEQYF. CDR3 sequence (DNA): TGTGCCAGCAGTTACTCGACCAGCGGGGCCTCCTACGAGCAGTACTTC.

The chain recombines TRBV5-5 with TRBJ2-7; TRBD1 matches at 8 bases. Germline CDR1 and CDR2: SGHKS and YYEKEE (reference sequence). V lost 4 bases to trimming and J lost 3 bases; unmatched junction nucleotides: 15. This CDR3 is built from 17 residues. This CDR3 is CASSPSDRGAKHYEQYF. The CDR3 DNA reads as TGTGCCAGCAGCCCCTCTGACAGGGGCGCTAAACACTACGAGCAGTACTTC.

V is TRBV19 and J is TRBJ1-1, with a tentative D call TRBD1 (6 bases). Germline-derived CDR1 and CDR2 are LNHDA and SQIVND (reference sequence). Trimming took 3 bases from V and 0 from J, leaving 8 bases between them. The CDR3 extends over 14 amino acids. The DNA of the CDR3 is TGTGCCAGTAGTATCAGGGGACTGAACACTGAAGCTTTCTTT. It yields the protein CASSIRGLNTEAFF.

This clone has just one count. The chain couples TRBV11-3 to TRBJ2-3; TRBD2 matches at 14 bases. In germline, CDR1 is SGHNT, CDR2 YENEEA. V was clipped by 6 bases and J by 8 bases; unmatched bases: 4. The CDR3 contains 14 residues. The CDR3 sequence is CASSGTSGGGTQYF. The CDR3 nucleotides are TGTGCCAGCAGTGGGACTAGCGGGGGCGGTACGCAGTATTTT.